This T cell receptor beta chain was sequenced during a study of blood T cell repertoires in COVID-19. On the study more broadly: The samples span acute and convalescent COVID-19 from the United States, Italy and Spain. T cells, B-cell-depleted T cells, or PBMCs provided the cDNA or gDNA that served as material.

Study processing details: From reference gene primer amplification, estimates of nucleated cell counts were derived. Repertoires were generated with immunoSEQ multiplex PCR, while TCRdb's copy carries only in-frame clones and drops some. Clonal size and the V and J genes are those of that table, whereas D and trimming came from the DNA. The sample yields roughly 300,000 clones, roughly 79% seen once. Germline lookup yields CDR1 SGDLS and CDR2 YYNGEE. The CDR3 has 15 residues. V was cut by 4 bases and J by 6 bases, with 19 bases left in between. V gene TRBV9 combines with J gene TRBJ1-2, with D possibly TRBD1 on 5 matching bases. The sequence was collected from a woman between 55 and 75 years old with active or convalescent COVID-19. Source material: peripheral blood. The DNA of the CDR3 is TGTGCCAGCAGCCCGCGCCCTACAGGACGGGATGGCTACACCTTC. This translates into CASSPRPTGRDGYTF.